These 19 T cell receptor beta chains were sequenced from one sample in a study of vaccination and CD4 T cells after COVID-19. TCRdb re-called the PCR reads through MiXCR, storing one row per CDR3 protein. The sample contains roughly 19,000 distinct CDR3 sequences, roughly 60% of which appear only once. Specimen: CD4+ T cells from blood, collected after SARS-CoV-2 vaccination. These receptors all come from a human donor who had recovered from COVID-19.

The V gene is TRBV6-2 or TRBV6-3, the J gene TRBJ2-7; the D gene could be TRBD1 or TRBD2 (5 bases each). CDR3 size: 14 residues. CDR1 is MNHEY and CDR2 is SVGEGT in the germline V gene. V was clipped by 10 bases and J by 1 base, with 17 bases between them. CDR3 loop: CAKPGRGRSYEQYF. The CDR3 DNA is TGTGCCAAACCAGGACGGGGCCGATCCTACGAGCAGTACTTC.

This clonotype is judged medium-sized. V and J are TRBV20-1 and TRBJ1-2, with 9 bases identical to TRBD1. Germline V gives CDR1 DFQATT, CDR2 SNEGSKA (reference sequence). The CDR3 runs 16 residues. Trimming at V came to 1 base and at J to 2 bases, leaving 8 bases not matched to a gene. The CDR3 is CSARALTGTGNYGYTF. The CDR3 DNA follows: TGCAGTGCTAGAGCCTTGACCGGGACAGGGAACTATGGCTACACCTTC.

This clonotype was detected only a few times. The rearrangement uses TRBV6-2 or TRBV6-3 and TRBJ2-4; 9 positions agree with TRBD1. J was trimmed by 0 bases and V by 2 bases; bases with no gene match: 2. Germline lookup yields CDR1 MNHEY and CDR2 SVGEGT. This CDR3 spans 16 amino acids. CDR3 sequence reads: CASSYQTGGAKNIQYF. The CDR3 nucleotides are TGTGCCAGCAGTTACCAGACAGGGGGAGCCAAAAACATTCAGTACTTC.

The CDR3 reads CASSLLLGLDNQETQYF. The CDR3 DNA sequence: TGTGCCAGCAGCCTGCTCCTGGGACTAGACAACCAAGAGACCCAGTACTTC. V and J are TRBV4-2 and TRBJ2-5; TRBD2 matches 8 bases. This CDR3 comprises 17 residues. V dropped 4 bases and J dropped 0; count of bases not matched to a gene: 10. Germline V CDR1 and CDR2: LGHNA, YNFKEQ.

The rearrangement joins TRBV2 to TRBJ1-2, with 11 bases matching TRBD1. Germline V CDR1 and CDR2: SNHLY, FYNNEI. V gave up 4 bases and J gave up 2 bases; unmatched junction bases: 9. CDR3 length: 17 residues. Written as DNA, the CDR3 is TGTGCCAGCAGTGGGAGTCGGGACAGGGGGATGAACTATGGCTACACCTTC. Translated: CASSGSRDRGMNYGYTF.

With respect to this clonotype: The junction does not match germline at one end; this may be a read error. The chain employs TRBV2 and TRBJ1-5; D gene unclear. This CDR3 contains 17 residues. Germline-derived CDR1 and CDR2 are SNHLY and FYNNEI. The CDR3 loop is CASSEKLGPQSNQPQHF. The CDR3 nucleotides read TGTGCCAGCAGTGAAAAGCTCGGCCCCCAGAGTAATCAACCCCAGCATTTT.

The chain uses TRBV6-1 and TRBJ2-1; TRBD2 matches at 13 bases. The germline V gene encodes CDR1 MNHNS and CDR2 SASEGT. The CDR3 runs 16 residues. V dropped 5 bases and J dropped 9; count of bases not matched to a gene: 10. This CDR3 reads CASSPITSGRGVEQFF. The CDR3 DNA reads TGTGCCAGCAGTCCCATCACTAGCGGGAGGGGGGTTGAGCAGTTCTTC.

The rearrangement uses TRBV5-1 and TRBJ1-1; D perhaps matches TRBD1 (5 bases). The germline gives CDR1 SGHRS, CDR2 YFSETQ. Trimming stripped 1 base from V and 4 bases from J, with 11 bases between. CDR3 length: 14 residues. CDR3 DNA: TGCGCCAGCAGCTTGTATAAGGGGAGCACTGAAGCTTTCTTT. It is translated as CASSLYKGSTEAFF.

The chain is built from TRBV20-1 and TRBJ1-5; D is ambiguous. CDR1 and CDR2 (germline): DFQATT, SNEGSKA (reference sequence). This CDR3 is 15 amino acids long. Trimming removed 4 bases from V and 3 bases from J, with 16 bases in between. The CDR3 nucleotides read TGCAGTGCTACTAATTCATGGAACCTCAATCAGCCCCAGCATTTT. Translated, it gives CSATNSWNLNQPQHF.

The rearrangement joins TRBV2 to TRBJ2-4; D possibly corresponds to TRBD2 (5 bases). Germline lookup yields CDR1 SNHLY and CDR2 FYNNEI. CDR3 length equals 14 residues. With 3 bases removed from V and 5 bases from J, the gap between germline ends came to 11 bases. The CDR3 region has the DNA TGTGCCAGCAGTGAGTTGAGGGCGGAAAACATTCAGTACTTC. Residues: CASSELRAENIQYF.

V gene TRBV6-2 or TRBV6-3 combines with J gene TRBJ2-1, with 14 bases fitting TRBD2. Germline CDR1 is MNHEY and CDR2 is SVGEGT. This CDR3 has 17 amino acids. Trimming took 9 bases from V and 5 from J; bases not matched to a gene: 12. CDR3 residues: CASHPSGTSGGHNEQFF. DNA of the CDR3: TGTGCCAGTCATCCGTCCGGGACTAGCGGGGGACACAATGAGCAGTTCTTC.

The J gene is TRBJ1-1, the V gene TRBV2; perhaps TRBD1 as D (5 bases). Germline lookup yields CDR1 SNHLY and CDR2 FYNNEI. CDR3 size: 14 residues. V was trimmed by 6 bases and J by 5 bases, leaving 16 bases between them. The CDR3: CASSPGTGRTEAFF. The DNA of the CDR3 is TGTGCCAGCAGCCCAGGGACCGGGAGGACTGAAGCTTTCTTT.

CDR3 region: CSARQRARPSGREGETQYF. The CDR3 DNA reads as TGCAGTGCTAGACAAAGGGCTCGGCCTAGCGGGAGGGAAGGGGAGACCCAGTACTTC. The chain carries TRBV20-1 and TRBJ2-5; 12 bases match TRBD2. Germline loops: CDR1 DFQATT, CDR2 SNEGSKA (reference sequence). After removal of 2 bases from V and 5 bases from J, the junction contained 18 bases not matched to a gene. This CDR3 spans 19 amino acids.

This chain joins TRBV27 and TRBJ1-2; D is perhaps TRBD1 (6 bases). V lost 5 bases to trimming and J lost 7 bases, with 17 bases between them. This CDR3 has 14 residues. The V gene's germline CDR1 is MNHEY and CDR2 SMNVEV (reference sequence). The CDR3 nucleotides are TGTGCCAGCAGTCCCGTCGGGGGGCCACTTGGCTACACCTTC. It codes for CASSPVGGPLGYTF.

The table lists this clonotype with a few counts. This chain links TRBV11-3 with TRBJ2-1; 9 bases fit TRBD2. Unmatched junction bases numbered 8, after V lost 4 bases and J lost 4 bases. The length of the CDR3 is 16 residues. Germline assignment: CDR1 SGHNT and CDR2 YENEEA. The CDR3 DNA sequence: TGTGCCAGCAGCTCCGGGACTAGCCAACTTTACAATGAGCAGTTCTTC. Protein product: CASSSGTSQLYNEQFF.

A few counts support this clonotype. The chain combines TRBV11-2 with TRBJ1-2, with 9 bases aligning to TRBD1. The CDR3 has 13 amino acids. Unmatched junction bases numbered 2, after V lost 5 bases and J lost 4 bases. Germline-derived CDR1 and CDR2 are SGHAT and FQNNGV. The DNA for the CDR3 is TGTGCCAGCAGCGAGGGACAGGGCTATGGCTACACCTTC. Translating gives CASSEGQGYGYTF.

V usage is TRBV6-1 and J usage is TRBJ2-7, with 9 bases fitting TRBD1. Looked up from germline, CDR1 is MNHNS and CDR2 is SASEGT. This CDR3 has 14 amino acids. Germline trimming cut 8 bases from V and 3 bases from J; bases unmatched to any gene: 8. The CDR3 DNA reads as TGTGCCAGCGGATTCGGACAGGGGATCTACGAGCAGTACTTC. Residues: CASGFGQGIYEQYF.

V usage is TRBV7-3 and J usage is TRBJ1-1, with D perhaps TRBD1 (6 bases). V lost 5 bases and J 1 base, leaving 14 bases between the germline ends. Germline assignment: CDR1 SGHTA and CDR2 FQGTGA. The length of the CDR3 is 15 residues. This chain's CDR3 is CASSKQGSRNTEAFF. DNA for the CDR3: TGTGCCAGCAGCAAACAGGGTTCCAGGAACACTGAAGCTTTCTTT.

This sequence joins TRBV29-1 and TRBJ1-1; D remains unclear. This CDR3 comprises 11 residues. V was pared by 3 bases and J by 6 bases, with 8 bases between. CDR1 is SQVTM, CDR2 ANQGSEA, per germline. The chain's CDR3 is CSVEGKSEAFF. The CDR3 DNA sequence: TGCAGCGTTGAGGGTAAATCTGAAGCTTTCTTT. The entire variable domain, with the rest obtained from reference TRBV29-1 and TRBJ1-1, is as follows: SAVISQKPSRDICQRGTSLTIQCQVDSQVTMMFWYRQQPGQSLTLIATANQGSEATYESGFVIDKFPISRPNLTFSTLTVSNMSPEDSSIYLCSVEGKSEAFFGQGTRLTVV.